The rows below give T cell receptor beta chains drawn from one sample of a study of T-cell reconstitution after alpha-beta-depleted transplantation in children. TCRdb re-derived calls from the PCR reads in MiXCR, one entry per CDR3 protein. The table records hundreds of thousands of distinct CDR3 sequences, roughly 13% of them present only once. Specimen: PBMCs, collected before TCRalphabeta/CD19-depleted stem cell transplant. The source of these receptors is a girl aged 2-10 years with congenital amegakaryocytic thrombocytopenia, due to receive a stem cell transplant. Both conserved end residues are trimmed from each CDR3. Fields, in order: D gene, V gene, CDR3 protein. The D gene is left open where the match is weak.

- TRBV5-1 ASTPGTD
- TRBV5-1 ASSLDSAEQF
- TRBV9 ASSGQQLGLAQDTQY
- TRBV5-1 ASSLNGEQF
TRBD2 TRBV27 ASRPGLASETQY
- TRBV7-2 ASSPPPGRGNEQF
TRBD1 TRBV5-5 ASSRWGQLKETQY
- TRBV12-3/TRBV12-4 ASSQRRPSNYGYT
- TRBV15 ATSAGFSYEQY
- TRBV5-5 ASSFGDVETQY
TRBD1 TRBV6-1 ASSEGTGVQETQY
- TRBV5-1 ASSKITIHEQF
TRBD2 TRBV12-3/TRBV12-4 ASRGAGGGHEQY
TRBD1 TRBV25-1 ASTGQGASGELF
- TRBV5-1 ASSLSVLSGTDTQY
- TRBV5-4 AISPVGRATDTQY
- TRBV20-1 SALAPPSTDTQY
- TRBV20-1 SARDISRSYEQY
TRBD2 TRBV30 AWSVRLAGARDEQF
- TRBV12-3/TRBV12-4 ASRLGPGPERQEQF
TRBD2 TRBV12-3/TRBV12-4 ASSLGLVSEQY
- TRBV12-3/TRBV12-4 ASSFGWRNTEAF
TRBD2 TRBV12-3/TRBV12-4 ASSPGLAPHSYNEQF
- TRBV5-5 ASSLHGQSRNQPQH
TRBD2 TRBV27 ATRTSGTPDEQY
- TRBV20-1 SALNRDLGELF
TRBD2 TRBV15 ATSRGDGPGLGFF
TRBD1 TRBV9 ASSERTGAAPSTDTQY
- TRBV5-1 ASSRVAGEFGEKLF
TRBD1 TRBV15 ATSGWTGRETQY
- TRBV29-1 SVEGRGETQY
- TRBV2 ASARTYEQY
TRBD1 TRBV7-9 ASSRGTDYNEQF
TRBD2 TRBV10-3 AISESGIAGRSSYEQY
TRBD2 TRBV7-3 ASSLTAGGPLNEQF
TRBD1 TRBV3-1 ASSSRQGRKTQY
- TRBV4-2 ASSQGPASLTSDTQY
TRBD1 TRBV27 ASTQTGANTEAF
- TRBV7-9 ASSLGGPSTQY
TRBD2 TRBV10-2 ASEAPSGRAADTQY